One and the same sample provided the 28 T cell receptor beta chains below, sequenced in a study of shared clonotypes between healthy human individuals. Sequenced by immunoSEQ multiplex PCR; TCRdb stores in-frame clones only, minus some. The top ten hold under 2% of the sample, which has around 700,000 clones, about two thirds seen once. The specimen sequenced was memory CD4+ T cells sorted from blood. The subset: CD45RA-negative fraction. These receptors originate from a woman in her twenties or thirties in good health.

The rearrangement joins TRBV2 to TRBJ1-3; D remains ambiguous. Trimming left V 7 bases short and J 4 bases short, with 8 bases between. The CDR3 has 12 amino acids. Germline CDR1 SNHLY, CDR2 FYNNEI. CDR3 sequence (DNA): TGTGCCAGCACGGGGTCGGGAAACACCATATATTTT. Amino acids: CASTGSGNTIYF.

A note on this clone: In the same sample, other DNA sequences code for this CDR3. The rearrangement uses TRBV29-1 and TRBJ1-2; D call uncertain. The CDR3 totals 13 residues. V was trimmed by 4 bases and J by 0 bases, leaving 9 bases between them. Germline V gives CDR1 SQVTM, CDR2 ANQGSEA. The CDR3 region has the DNA TGCAGCGTTGGAACTAGGGCTAACTATGGCTACACCTTC. It codes for CSVGTRANYGYTF.

The chain uses TRBV6-5 and TRBJ2-2, with D unclear. The CDR3 spans 14 residues. Germline V gene sequence: CDR1 MNHEY, CDR2 SVGAGI. Trimming took 0 bases from V and 3 from J, leaving 5 bases between them. CDR3 DNA: TGTGCCAGCAGTTACTCGTGGTACACCGGGGAGCTGTTTTTT. Translated, it gives CASSYSWYTGELFF.

V is TRBV29-1 and J is TRBJ2-2; tentatively, D is TRBD2 (6 bases). V was shortened by 4 bases and J by 0 bases, with 9 bases between the two germline ends. The CDR3 runs to 14 residues. Germline CDR1 SQVTM, CDR2 ANQGSEA. The CDR3 loop reads CSVVPSANTGELFF. The CDR3 region has the DNA TGCAGCGTTGTTCCTAGCGCGAACACCGGGGAGCTGTTTTTT.

This clone has just a few counts. The rearrangement uses TRBV19 and TRBJ2-3; D is unresolved. V was pared by 5 bases and J by 4 bases, with 4 bases between. From germline, CDR1 is LNHDA and CDR2 SQIVND (reference sequence). This CDR3 comprises 11 residues. CDR3 in DNA: TGTGCCAGTAGTCTCTCAGATACGCAGTATTTT. The encoded protein is CASSLSDTQYF.

The chain employs TRBV7-9 and TRBJ2-1; D gene uncertain. CDR1 is SEHNR, CDR2 FQNEAQ, per germline (reference sequence). Trimming removed 7 bases from V and 7 bases from J, with 20 bases in between. The CDR3 consists of 15 residues. The CDR3 coding sequence is TGTGCCAGCACCCGCTCGGCTAGTGGTGCGAATGAGCAGTTCTTC. Translating gives CASTRSASGANEQFF.

The CDR3 sequence is CASSPRQGPDTQYF. CDR3 sequence (DNA): TGTGCCAGTAGTCCTCGACAGGGACCAGATACGCAGTATTTT. The J gene is TRBJ2-3, the V gene TRBV19; TRBD1 matches at 7 bases. CDR3 size: 14 residues. The V segment lost 5 bases and the J segment 4 bases; nucleotides outside the gene matches: 6. Germline CDR1 LNHDA, CDR2 SQIVND (reference sequence).

The chain carries TRBV5-6 and TRBJ1-1; D is perhaps TRBD1 (6 bases). V was pared by 6 bases and J by 4 bases, with 13 bases between. This CDR3 has 13 amino acids. Looked up from germline, CDR1 is SGHDT and CDR2 is YYEEEE. CDR3 region: CASTDRLSTEAFF. CDR3 nucleotide sequence: TGTGCCAGCACCGACAGGTTATCCACTGAAGCTTTCTTT.

The rearrangement uses TRBV28 and TRBJ2-5, with 13 positions matching TRBD2. The CDR3 runs to 16 residues. V trimming: 2 bases; J trimming: 9 bases; junction bases outside the gene matches: 9. CDR1 and CDR2 from the germline V gene are MDHEN and SYDVKM. This chain's CDR3 is CASSLRWTSGSWSQYF. CDR3 DNA sequence: TGTGCCAGCAGTTTAAGGTGGACTAGCGGGAGTTGGTCCCAGTACTTC.

The chain is built from TRBV19 and TRBJ1-1; no clear D. CDR1 and CDR2 from the germline V gene are LNHDA and SQIVND (reference sequence). Trimming left V 3 bases short and J 1 base short, with 9 bases between. CDR3 length equals 14 residues. The DNA for the CDR3 is TGTGCCAGTAGTATCCGAGGCAAGAACACTGAAGCTTTCTTT. This sequence encodes CASSIRGKNTEAFF. Full variable domain (remainder filled in from reference TRBV19 and TRBJ1-1): DGGITQSPKYLFRKEGQNVTLSCEQNLNHDAMYWYRQDPGQGLRLIYYSQIVNDFQKGDIAEGYSVSREKKESFPLTVTSAQKNPTAFYLCASSIRGKNTEAFFGQGTRLTVV.

The rearrangement uses TRBV10-2 and TRBJ2-7; D may be TRBD2 (6 bases). This CDR3 comprises 14 residues. Trimming left V 7 bases short and J 0 bases short, with 13 bases between. The germline CDR1 and CDR2 sequences are WSHSY and SAAADI. CDR3 region: CASTVSGSSYEQYF. CDR3 in DNA: TGCGCCAGCACTGTTAGCGGAAGCTCCTACGAGCAGTACTTC.

The chain joins TRBV2 to TRBJ1-1; possibly TRBD1 for D (6 bases). CDR3 length equals 14 residues. Germline V gene sequence: CDR1 SNHLY, CDR2 FYNNEI. V was clipped by 1 base and J by 3 bases, with 9 bases between them. The CDR3 reads CASSEGGAYTEAFF. Here the CDR3 DNA reads TGTGCCAGCAGTGAAGGGGGGGCGTACACTGAAGCTTTCTTT.

This chain joins TRBV28 and TRBJ2-5; 13 positions agree with TRBD2. The CDR3 runs 16 residues. The germline V gene has CDR1 MDHEN and CDR2 SYDVKM. J gave up 5 bases and V 4 bases, and 7 bases lay outside the gene matches. CDR3: CASSSGLAGDFETQYF. CDR3 bases: TGTGCCAGCAGTTCCGGACTAGCGGGAGATTTTGAGACCCAGTACTTC.

A word on this clone: Other DNA sequences in this sample translate to the same CDR3. The chain couples TRBV14 to TRBJ2-5, with unresolved D. V shed 2 bases and J shed 4 bases, with 8 bases lying between them. CDR1 and CDR2 (germline): SGHDN, FVKESK. The CDR3 has 13 amino acids. As DNA, the CDR3 is TGTGCCAGCAGCCAAAGGATTGGAGAGACCCAGTACTTC. Its translation is CASSQRIGETQYF.

This chain uses TRBV25-1 with TRBJ2-1, with 8 bases fitting TRBD2. The CDR3 contains 14 residues. Germline-derived CDR1 and CDR2 are MGHDK and SYGVNS. J was trimmed by 15 bases and V by 1 base; bases with no gene match: 11. CDR3 bases: TGTGCCAGCAGTGAATTTGGAGCGGGAGTGAATCCGTTCTTC. Its protein is CASSEFGAGVNPFF. The complete variable domain, with remaining parts taken from reference TRBV25-1 and TRBJ2-1, reads EADIYQTPRYLVIGTGKKITLECSQTMGHDKMYWYQQDPGMELHLIHYSYGVNSTEKGDLSSESTVSRIRTEHFPLTLESARPSHTSQYLCASSEFGAGVNPFFGPGTRLTVL.

Only one count was recorded for this clone. The V call is TRBV7-6, the J call TRBJ2-3; no definite D call. V lost 1 base, J lost 3 bases, and 5 bases lay in between. The germline CDR1 and CDR2 sequences are SGHVS and FNYEAQ. The CDR3 runs to 13 residues. This CDR3 is CASSLVTTDTQYF. As DNA, the CDR3 is TGTGCCAGCAGCTTAGTTACGACAGATACGCAGTATTTT.

This clone appeared once. The V and J genes are TRBV5-4 and TRBJ2-7, with TRBD2 matching over 10 bases. Germline lookup yields CDR1 SGHNT and CDR2 YYREEE (reference sequence). V shed 4 bases, J shed 5 bases, and the junction held 9 bases outside the gene matches. This CDR3 has 15 amino acids. The CDR3 region has the DNA TGTGCCAGCAGCCTTGATACTAGCGGGATTGACGAGCAGTACTTC. It yields the protein CASSLDTSGIDEQYF.

J is TRBJ2-7 and V is TRBV28; no firm D call. Trimming stripped 5 bases from V and 0 bases from J, with 14 bases between. This CDR3 is 15 amino acids long. Looked up from germline, CDR1 is MDHEN and CDR2 is SYDVKM. CDR3 bases: TGTGCCAGCAGTCCGCCTCGGGCCAACTCCTACGAGCAGTACTTC. It yields the protein CASSPPRANSYEQYF.

The chain has TRBV11-2 and TRBJ2-5, with 13 bases aligning to TRBD2. The germline V gene encodes CDR1 SGHAT and CDR2 FQNNGV. V shed 5 bases and J 5 bases; nucleotides not matched to a gene: 5. The length of the CDR3 is 15 residues. The CDR3 bases are TGTGCCAGCAGCCGGACTAGCGGGAGTGTGGAGACCCAGTACTTC. It yields the protein CASSRTSGSVETQYF.

The V and J genes are TRBV11-2 and TRBJ2-1; 9 nucleotides agree with TRBD1. CDR3 length equals 16 residues. Germline V CDR1 and CDR2: SGHAT, FQNNGV. V shed 2 bases, J shed 7 bases, and the junction held 9 bases outside the gene matches. The CDR3 region has the DNA TGTGCCAGCAGCTTAAAGGCCGGGACAGGGCGAAATGAGCAGTTCTTC. Its protein is CASSLKAGTGRNEQFF.

The chain carries TRBV6-6 and TRBJ2-4; no clear D gene. The V end lost 5 bases, the J end lost 8 bases, and 7 bases lay between the germline ends. The CDR3 length is 11 residues. CDR1 is MNHNY and CDR2 is SVGAGI in the germline V gene (reference sequence). Here the CDR3 reads CASSPKYIQYF. The CDR3 DNA reads as TGTGCCAGCAGTCCTAAGTACATTCAGTACTTC.

This clone has a single count. The same CDR3 is also encoded by other DNA sequences in this sample. The chain is built from TRBV28 and TRBJ1-1; D not certain. The CDR3 has 12 amino acids. Germline CDR1 and CDR2: MDHEN and SYDVKM. The germline V and J ends were trimmed by 5 bases and 5 bases, with 9 bases remaining between them. This chain's CDR3 is CASSRGTTEAFF. Written as DNA, the CDR3 is TGTGCCAGCAGTCGGGGAACGACTGAAGCTTTCTTT.

This clone is a singleton in its sample. The V gene is TRBV2, the J gene TRBJ2-4; TRBD1 aligns across 9 bases. V lost 4 bases and J lost 0; bases outside the gene matches: 10. The CDR3 consists of 18 residues. Per germline, CDR1 SNHLY and CDR2 FYNNEI. CDR3 region: CASSAGTGTKLAKNIQYF. The CDR3 nucleotides are TGTGCCAGCAGTGCAGGGACAGGGACGAAGTTAGCCAAAAACATTCAGTACTTC.

The chain recombines TRBV7-9 with TRBJ2-5; D may be TRBD1 or TRBD2 (6 bases each). Germline-derived CDR1 and CDR2 are SEHNR and FQNEAQ (reference sequence). The CDR3 contains 17 residues. V lost 1 base and J 2 bases, leaving 17 bases between the germline ends. The CDR3 region has the DNA TGTGCCAGCAGCTTAGGGAGTGGAGGGGGAGAGCAAGAGACCCAGTACTTC. Its protein is CASSLGSGGGEQETQYF.

The rearrangement uses TRBV21-1 and TRBJ2-1. TRBV21-1 corresponds to a pseudogene. The CDR3 consists of 18 residues. Here the CDR3 reads CASSKGSREPESYNEQFF. CDR3 DNA: TGTGCCAGCAGCAAAGGTTCCAGGGAGCCTGAGTCCTACAATGAGCAGTTCTTC.

V gene TRBV6-6 combines with J gene TRBJ1-2, with TRBD1 as a possible D gene (6 bases). The germline CDR1 and CDR2 sequences are MNHNY and SVGAGI (reference sequence). V was pared by 1 base and J by 1 base, with 13 bases between. This CDR3 has 16 residues. CDR3 bases: TGTGCCAGCAGTTACTACAGGACAGCGAGTAACTATGGCTACACCTTC. It encodes CASSYYRTASNYGYTF.

Note on this clone: Other DNA sequences in this specimen translate into the identical CDR3. The chain combines TRBV2 with TRBJ1-5; weak D call: TRBD1 (5 bases). The CDR3 has 15 residues. V was clipped by 0 bases and J by 0 bases, with 6 bases between them. Germline V gives CDR1 SNHLY, CDR2 FYNNEI. CDR3 sequence: CASSEAGVSNQPQHF. CDR3 coding DNA: TGTGCCAGCAGTGAAGCAGGGGTTAGCAATCAGCCCCAGCATTTT.

V usage is TRBV28 and J usage is TRBJ1-4, with D possibly TRBD1 on 5 matching bases. CDR3 size: 14 residues. Trimming took off 7 bases at V and 8 bases at J, with 17 bases between the two ends. Germline CDR1 is MDHEN and CDR2 is SYDVKM. The CDR3 nucleotides read TGTGCCAGCACCTCGACTCAGGGTGTCGAAAAACTGTTTTTT. Its protein is CASTSTQGVEKLFF.